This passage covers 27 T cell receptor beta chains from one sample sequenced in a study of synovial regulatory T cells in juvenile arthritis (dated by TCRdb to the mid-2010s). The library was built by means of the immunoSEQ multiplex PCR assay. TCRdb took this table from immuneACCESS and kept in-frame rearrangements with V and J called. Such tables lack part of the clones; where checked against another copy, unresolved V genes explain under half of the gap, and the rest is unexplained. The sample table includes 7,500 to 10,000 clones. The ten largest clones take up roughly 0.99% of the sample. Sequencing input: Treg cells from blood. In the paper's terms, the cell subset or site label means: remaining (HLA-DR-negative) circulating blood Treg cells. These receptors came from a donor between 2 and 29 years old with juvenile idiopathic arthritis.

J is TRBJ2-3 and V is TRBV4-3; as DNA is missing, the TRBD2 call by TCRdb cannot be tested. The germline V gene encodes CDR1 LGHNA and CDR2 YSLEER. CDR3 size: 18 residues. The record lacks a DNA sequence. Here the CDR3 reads CASSQALLLATRTDTQYF.

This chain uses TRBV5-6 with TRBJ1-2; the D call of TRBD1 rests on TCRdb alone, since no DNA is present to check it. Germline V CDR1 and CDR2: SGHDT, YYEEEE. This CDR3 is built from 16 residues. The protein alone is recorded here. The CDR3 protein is CASSVKTPTGRYGYTF. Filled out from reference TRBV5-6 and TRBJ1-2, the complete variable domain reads DAGVTQSPTHLIKTRGQQVTLRCSPKSGHDTVSWYQQALGQGPQFIFQYYEEEERQRGNFPDRFSGHQFPNYSSELNVNALLLGDSALYLCASSVKTPTGRYGYTFGSGTRLTVV.

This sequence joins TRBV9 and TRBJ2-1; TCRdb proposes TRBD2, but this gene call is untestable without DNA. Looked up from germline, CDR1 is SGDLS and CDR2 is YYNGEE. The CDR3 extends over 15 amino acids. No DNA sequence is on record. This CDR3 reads CASSARWNFPGEQFF.

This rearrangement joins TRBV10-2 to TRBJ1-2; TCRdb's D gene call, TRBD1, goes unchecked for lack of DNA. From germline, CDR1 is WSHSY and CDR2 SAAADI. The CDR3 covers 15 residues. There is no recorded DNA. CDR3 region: CASSSWDRGPYGYTF.

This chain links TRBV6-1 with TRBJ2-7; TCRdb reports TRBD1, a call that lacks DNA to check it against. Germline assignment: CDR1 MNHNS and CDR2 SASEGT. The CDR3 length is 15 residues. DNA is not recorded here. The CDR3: CASSEAARTSYEQYF.

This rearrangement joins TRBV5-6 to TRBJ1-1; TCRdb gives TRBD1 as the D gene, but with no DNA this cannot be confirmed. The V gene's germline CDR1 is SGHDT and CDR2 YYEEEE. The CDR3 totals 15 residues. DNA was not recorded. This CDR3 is CASSLPGQGNTEAFF.

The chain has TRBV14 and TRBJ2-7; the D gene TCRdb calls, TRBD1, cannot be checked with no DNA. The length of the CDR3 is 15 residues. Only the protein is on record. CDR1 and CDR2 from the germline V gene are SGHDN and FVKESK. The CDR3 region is CASSPFDRDLPEQYF. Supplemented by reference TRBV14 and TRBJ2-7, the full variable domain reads EAGVTQFPSHSVIEKGQTVTLRCDPISGHDNLYWYRRVMGKEIKFLLHFVKESKQDESGMPNNRFLAERTGGTYSTLKVQPAELEDSGVYFCASSPFDRDLPEQYFGPGTRLTVT.

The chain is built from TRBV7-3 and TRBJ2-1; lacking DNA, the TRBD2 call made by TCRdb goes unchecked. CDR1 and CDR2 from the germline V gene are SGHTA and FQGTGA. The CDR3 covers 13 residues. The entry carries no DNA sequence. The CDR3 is CASSLRSNNEQFF.

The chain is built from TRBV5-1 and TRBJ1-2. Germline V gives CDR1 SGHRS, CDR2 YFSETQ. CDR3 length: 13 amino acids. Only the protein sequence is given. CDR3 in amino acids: CASSLGDNYGYTF.

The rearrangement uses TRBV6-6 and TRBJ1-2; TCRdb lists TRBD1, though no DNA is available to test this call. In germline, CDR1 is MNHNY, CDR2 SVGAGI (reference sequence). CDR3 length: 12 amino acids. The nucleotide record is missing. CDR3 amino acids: CASSHSNYGYTF.

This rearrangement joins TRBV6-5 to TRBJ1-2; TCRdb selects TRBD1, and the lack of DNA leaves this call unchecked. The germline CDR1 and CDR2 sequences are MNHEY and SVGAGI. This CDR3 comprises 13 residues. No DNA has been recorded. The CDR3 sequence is CASSYTQGYGYTF.

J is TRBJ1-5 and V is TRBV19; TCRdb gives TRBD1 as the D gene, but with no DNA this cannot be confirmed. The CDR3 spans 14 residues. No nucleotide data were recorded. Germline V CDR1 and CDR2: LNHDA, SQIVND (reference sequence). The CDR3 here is CASSSPTGTQPQHF.

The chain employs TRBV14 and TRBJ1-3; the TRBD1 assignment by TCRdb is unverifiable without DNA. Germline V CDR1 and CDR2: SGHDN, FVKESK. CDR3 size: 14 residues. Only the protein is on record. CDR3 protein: CASSQVRSGNTIYF.

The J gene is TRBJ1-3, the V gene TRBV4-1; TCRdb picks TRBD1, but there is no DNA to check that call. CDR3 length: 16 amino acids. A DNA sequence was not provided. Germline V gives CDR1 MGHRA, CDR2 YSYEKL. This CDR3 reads CASSQDRQDSGNTIYF.

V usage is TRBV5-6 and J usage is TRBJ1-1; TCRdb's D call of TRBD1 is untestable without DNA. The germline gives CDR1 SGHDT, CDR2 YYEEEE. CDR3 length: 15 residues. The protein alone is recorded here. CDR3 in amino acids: CASSLRITGGTEAFF.

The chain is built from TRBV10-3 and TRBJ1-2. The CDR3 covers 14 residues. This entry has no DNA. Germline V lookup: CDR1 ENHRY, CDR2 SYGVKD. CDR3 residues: CAISGSDSKGGYTF.

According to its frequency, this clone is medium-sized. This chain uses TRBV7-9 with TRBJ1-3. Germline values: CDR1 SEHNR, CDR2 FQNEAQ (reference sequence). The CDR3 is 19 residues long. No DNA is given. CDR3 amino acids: CASSLTRTGTINSGNTIYF.

This CDR3 reads CASSLWGQGGYNEQFF. The chain joins TRBV28 to TRBJ2-1; TCRdb lists TRBD1, though no DNA is available to test this call. Germline V gene sequence: CDR1 MDHEN, CDR2 SYDVKM. The CDR3 is 16 amino acids. The record lacks a DNA sequence.

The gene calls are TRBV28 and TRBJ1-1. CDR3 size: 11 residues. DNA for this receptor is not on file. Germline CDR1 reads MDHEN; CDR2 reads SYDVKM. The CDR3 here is CASVGNTEAFF.

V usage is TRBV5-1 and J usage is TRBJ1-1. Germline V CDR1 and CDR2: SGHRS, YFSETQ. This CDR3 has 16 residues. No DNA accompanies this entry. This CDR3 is CASSLEAAPTYTEAFF.

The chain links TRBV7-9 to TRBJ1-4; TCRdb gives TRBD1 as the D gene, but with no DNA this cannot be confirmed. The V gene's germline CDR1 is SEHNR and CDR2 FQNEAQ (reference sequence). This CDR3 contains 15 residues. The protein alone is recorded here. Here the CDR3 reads CASSLWGTSNEKLFF.

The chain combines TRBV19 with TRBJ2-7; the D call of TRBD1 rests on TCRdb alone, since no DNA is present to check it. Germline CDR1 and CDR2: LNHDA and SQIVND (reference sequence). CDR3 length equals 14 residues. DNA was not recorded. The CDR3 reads CASSPMTVSYEQYF.

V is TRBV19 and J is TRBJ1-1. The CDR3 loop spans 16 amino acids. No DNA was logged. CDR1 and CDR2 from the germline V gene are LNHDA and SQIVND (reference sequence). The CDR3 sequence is CASSRGGTAVNTEAFF.

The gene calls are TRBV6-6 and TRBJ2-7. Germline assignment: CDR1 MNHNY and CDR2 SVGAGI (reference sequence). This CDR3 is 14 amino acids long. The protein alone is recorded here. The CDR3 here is CASSYPLNGFGQYF.

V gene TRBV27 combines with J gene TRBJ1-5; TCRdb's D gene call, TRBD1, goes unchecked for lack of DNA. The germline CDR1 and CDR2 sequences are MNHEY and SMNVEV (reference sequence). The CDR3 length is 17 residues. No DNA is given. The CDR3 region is CASSPRTGVGGNQPQHF.

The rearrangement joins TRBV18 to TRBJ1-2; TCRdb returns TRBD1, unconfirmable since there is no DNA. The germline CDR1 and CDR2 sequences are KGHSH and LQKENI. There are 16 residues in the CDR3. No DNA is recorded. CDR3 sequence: CASSPPPWDRKGGYTF.

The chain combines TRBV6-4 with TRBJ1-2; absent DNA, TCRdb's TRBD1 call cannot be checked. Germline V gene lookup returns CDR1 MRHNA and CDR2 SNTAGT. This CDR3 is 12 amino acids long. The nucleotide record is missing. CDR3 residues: CARAKQSYGYTF.